This T cell receptor (beta chain) was profiled in a study of glioma-infiltrating T cells. The CDR3 totals 19 residues. The germline CDR1 and CDR2 sequences are SGHTA and FQGNSA. V shed 7 bases and J 2 bases; nucleotides not matched to a gene: 23. There are a few counts of this clonotype. Its target is unknown. Points from the study as a whole: Above-expected tissue-blood divergence occurred in all gliomas, most in low-grade ones. Very few CDR3 sequences were shared between tissue and blood.

TCR alpha and beta CDR3 regions were amplified from RNA using iRepertoire nested multiplex PCR. Input was roughly 100-450 ng of tissue mRNA or PBMC total RNA. MiXCR, applied by TCRdb to the multiplex PCR reads, yields one record per CDR3 protein. The data contain 10,000 to 15,000 distinct CDR3 sequences, more than 20% of them singletons. The sequenced material came from glioma tissue, nonneoplastic brain tissue, or PBMCs (not recorded which). The receptor was derived from a human donor with low-grade glioma or glioblastoma, undergoing nonglioma brain surgery, or in good health (not recorded which). The J gene is TRBJ2-7, the V gene TRBV7-2; 7 nucleotides match TRBD1. CDR3 sequence: CASTRRWTGLSLSTYEQYF. The CDR3 bases are TGTGCCAGCACCCGAAGGTGGACAGGTCTTAGCCTTTCGACCTACGAGCAGTACTTC.